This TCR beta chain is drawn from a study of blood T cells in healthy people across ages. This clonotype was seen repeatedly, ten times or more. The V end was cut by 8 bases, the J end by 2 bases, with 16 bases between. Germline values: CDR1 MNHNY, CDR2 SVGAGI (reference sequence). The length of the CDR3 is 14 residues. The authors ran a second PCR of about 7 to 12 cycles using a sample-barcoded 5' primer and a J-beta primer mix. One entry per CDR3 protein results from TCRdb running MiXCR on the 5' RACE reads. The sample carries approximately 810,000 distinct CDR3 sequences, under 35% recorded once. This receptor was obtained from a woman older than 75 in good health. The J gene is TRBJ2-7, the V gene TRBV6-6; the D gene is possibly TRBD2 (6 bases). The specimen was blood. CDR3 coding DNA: TGTGCCAGCGGGGGTGGGGGGAGCCCCTACGAGCAGTACTTC. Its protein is CASGGGGSPYEQYF.